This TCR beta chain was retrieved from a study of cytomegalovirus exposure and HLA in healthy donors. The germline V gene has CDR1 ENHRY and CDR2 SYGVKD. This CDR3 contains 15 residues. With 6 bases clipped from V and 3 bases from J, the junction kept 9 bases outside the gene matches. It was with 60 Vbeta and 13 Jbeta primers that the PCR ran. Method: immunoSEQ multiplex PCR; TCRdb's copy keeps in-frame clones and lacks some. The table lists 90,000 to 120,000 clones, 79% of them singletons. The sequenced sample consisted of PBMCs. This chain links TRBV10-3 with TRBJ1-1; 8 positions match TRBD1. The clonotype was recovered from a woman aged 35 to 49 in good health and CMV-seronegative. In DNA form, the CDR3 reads TGTGCCATCAGAAATCCAGGGGGCAGGGACACTGAAGCTTTCTTT. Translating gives CAIRNPGGRDTEAFF.